This T cell receptor (beta chain) was found in a study of beta chain features in type 1 diabetes. Across the whole study: The number of sorted cells examined across all samples was under 130,000,000.

CD4+ naive, central memory, regulatory and stem cell-like memory cells were sorted via CD45RO/CCR7/CD25/CD127/CD95/CD27. In regard to this clone: The antigen is not known.

Investigators reverse transcribed all isolated RNA, so they sequenced expressed TCRB transcripts. Generated by immunoSEQ multiplex PCR, the TCRdb table keeps only in-frame clones and is missing some. The sample consists of about 660,000 clones, around an eighth of them appearing once. Study findings and constraints: Sequencing used cDNA, and cells with high TCR expression could therefore be over-represented. Type 1 diabetes patients had moderately but significantly shorter TCRB CDR3s in all four CD4+ subsets.

CDR3 length equals 16 residues. In germline, CDR1 is SGHRS, CDR2 YFSETQ. V lost 4 bases, J lost 0 bases, and 14 bases lay in between. The chain recombines TRBV5-1 with TRBJ2-1; TRBD2 is a possible D gene (6 bases). This TCR was recovered from a man younger than 30 with type 1 diabetes. The source material was naive CD4+ T cells from blood. CDR3 sequence reads: CASSPLGSSSYNEQFF. CDR3 nucleotides: TGCGCCAGCAGCCCCCTCGGGAGTAGCTCCTACAATGAGCAGTTCTTC.